A selection of T cell receptor beta chains follows, all from one sample in a study of T cell clones after liver transplantation. Using immunoSEQ multiplex PCR, the repertoire was profiled, and TCRdb retains in-frame clones only, with some absent. The sample shows about 75,000 clones, 80% to 85% of them seen only once. The source was CD4+ T cells from blood, collected roughly 48 months after liver transplant. These receptors were collected from a human patient who received a liver transplant. The graft donor may be the source of some T cells. CDR3s include the opening cysteine and the closing phenylalanine or tryptophan. Each record gives: J gene, clone size, D gene, V gene, CDR3 protein, CDR3 DNA. D genes are given only for firm matches. Rows may omit the clone size; those that give it use once, few, many or a size class.

>TRBJ1-2|.|TRBD1|TRBV9
CASSVGQGADYGYTF
TGTGCCAGCAGCGTCGGACAGGGGGCTGACTATGGCTACACCTTC
>TRBJ2-4|.|TRBD1|TRBV28
CASSLTGVGIQYF
TGTGCCAGCAGCCTGACAGGGGTGGGCATTCAGTACTTC
>TRBJ2-5|.|.|TRBV7-6
CASSSYQETQYF
TGTGCCAGCAGCTCGTACCAAGAGACCCAGTACTTC
>TRBJ1-5|.|.|TRBV9
CASSPTGVGQPQHF
TGTGCCAGCAGCCCTACCGGAGTTGGGCAGCCCCAGCATTTT
>TRBJ2-5|once|.|TRBV28
CASSTNMGPGPDF
TGTGCCAGCAGTACCAATATGGGACCGGGACCTGACTTC
>TRBJ2-7|.|TRBD2|TRBV11-1
CASSLRLAGGNRYEQYF
TGTGCCAGCAGCTTACGACTAGCGGGAGGGAATCGGTACGAGCAGTACTTC
>TRBJ2-7|.|TRBD2|TRBV4-1
CASSQERGTSGQPPYEQYF
TGCGCCAGCAGCCAGGAGAGGGGAACTAGCGGACAACCCCCCTACGAGCAGTACTTC
>TRBJ2-3|.|.|TRBV7-3
CASSPADLDTQYF
TGTGCCAGCAGCCCGGCGGACTTGGATACGCAGTATTTT
>TRBJ2-2|.|.|TRBV28
CASSSPGPREENTGELFF
TGTGCCAGCAGTTCCCCGGGCCCCCGAGAAGAGAACACCGGGGAGCTGTTTTTT
>TRBJ2-3|.|.|TRBV4-2
CASSQGGTSGTQYF
TGTGCCAGCAGCCAAGGTGGTACATCGGGTACGCAGTATTTT
>TRBJ1-3|.|.|TRBV30
CAWSVQSPGNTIYF
TGTGCCTGGAGTGTACAGTCCCCGGGAAACACCATATATTTT
>TRBJ2-2|.|.|TRBV5-5
CASSRTVSAGELFF
TGTGCCAGCAGCCGGACGGTCAGTGCCGGGGAGCTGTTTTTT
>TRBJ2-3|.|.|TRBV19
CASSIGGVTDTQYF
TGTGCCAGTAGTATAGGTGGTGTCACAGATACGCAGTATTTT
>TRBJ2-5|.|.|TRBV11-3
CASSLGASLRETQYF
TGTGCCAGCAGCTTAGGAGCCAGCCTTCGTGAGACCCAGTACTTC
>TRBJ2-3|.|TRBD2|TRBV6-6
CASSYGTSGTTDTQYF
TGTGCCAGCAGTTACGGGACTAGCGGGACCACAGATACGCAGTATTTT
>TRBJ2-1|.|.|TRBV18
CASSPQQSRGGNEQFF
TGTGCCAGCTCACCACAGCAAAGCAGGGGGGGCAATGAGCAGTTCTTC
>TRBJ2-2|.|.|TRBV11-3
CASSLTRAGELFF
TGTGCCAGCAGCCTTACTAGAGCCGGGGAGCTGTTTTTT
>TRBJ2-2|.|TRBD2|TRBV7-7
CASSLRLARTTGELFF
TGTGCTAGCAGCCTCAGACTAGCGAGAACCACCGGGGAGCTGTTTTTT
>TRBJ2-7|.|.|TRBV18
CASSTTGTYEQYF
TGTGCCAGCTCAACGACGGGGACCTACGAGCAGTACTTC
>TRBJ2-3|.|.|TRBV9
CASSPRTVGADTQYF
TGTGCCAGCAGCCCCCGGACAGTAGGTGCAGATACGCAGTATTTT
>TRBJ2-1|.|.|TRBV29-1
CSVEDWAGRGNEQFF
TGCAGCGTTGAAGATTGGGCAGGGAGAGGCAATGAGCAGTTCTTC
>TRBJ2-5|.|.|TRBV2
CASSAVRGETQYF
TGTGCCAGCAGCGCAGTCCGGGGTGAGACCCAGTACTTC
>TRBJ1-6|.|TRBD1|TRBV9
CASSVGQGLNSPLHF
TGTGCCAGCAGCGTAGGACAGGGCCTAAATTCACCCCTCCACTTT
>TRBJ1-3|once|.|TRBV6-5
CASSPTRSGNTIYF
TGTGCCAGCAGTCCCACTCGCTCTGGAAACACCATATATTTT
>TRBJ1-1|.|.|TRBV18
CASSPWSRSMNTEAFF
TGTGCCAGCTCACCCTGGAGCAGAAGCATGAACACTGAAGCTTTCTTT
>TRBJ1-2|few|.|TRBV9
CASSVGYGYTF
TGTGCCAGCAGCGTTGGGTATGGCTACACCTTC
>TRBJ1-2|.|TRBD1|TRBV6-5
CASSYSRPSTGYGYTF
TGTGCCAGCAGTTACTCGAGGCCGTCGACAGGGTATGGCTACACCTTC
>TRBJ2-7|.|.|TRBV9
CASSKAGYSYEQYF
TGTGCCAGCAGCAAGGCGGGGTACTCCTACGAGCAGTACTTC
>TRBJ1-2|.|TRBD1|TRBV4-3
CASSQRTGEGYTF
TGCGCCAGCAGCCAGAGGACAGGGGAAGGCTACACCTTC
>TRBJ2-3|.|TRBD1|TRBV7-3
CASSLRDSPKDTQYF
TGTGCCAGCAGCCTCCGGGACAGTCCCAAAGATACGCAGTATTTT
>TRBJ2-7|.|TRBD2|TRBV7-2
CASSSPREGRYEQYF
TGTGCCAGCAGCTCCCCCCGGGAGGGCCGCTACGAGCAGTACTTC
>TRBJ2-7|.|TRBD2|TRBV4-3
CASSQDMGERGWGQYF
TGCGCCAGCAGCCAAGATATGGGGGAGCGGGGATGGGGGCAGTACTTC
>TRBJ1-4|once|.|TRBV2
CATNRVRDEKLFF
TGTGCCACCAACAGGGTTAGGGATGAAAAACTGTTTTTT
>TRBJ2-7|.|TRBD2|TRBV2
CATRRGPGGAYEQYF
TGTGCCACCCGTAGGGGTCCGGGGGGGGCCTACGAGCAGTACTTC
>TRBJ1-2|.|.|TRBV4-1
CASSQQGNNNYGYTF
TGCGCCAGCAGCCAGCAAGGGAATAATAACTATGGCTACACCTTC
>TRBJ2-5|.|.|TRBV5-1
CASSFEKTQYF
TGCGCCAGCAGCTTCGAAAAGACCCAGTACTTC
>TRBJ1-5|.|.|TRBV30
CAWSVGGAQADQPQHF
TGTGCCTGGAGTGTAGGGGGAGCGCAGGCGGATCAGCCCCAGCATTTT